The next 2 T cell receptor beta chains were all read from a single sample in a study of CD8 T cells in Susac syndrome. When the RNA was reverse transcribed, random hexamers were used with an input of about 0.45 to 1 ug. TCRdb fed the immunoSEQ multiplex PCR reads into MiXCR, producing one record per CDR3 protein. The sample shows about 150,000 distinct CDR3 sequences, around 95% of them seen only once. The source material was CD8+ T cells from PBMCs. Every receptor here comes from a human donor with multiple sclerosis.

The CDR3 DNA follows: TGTGCCAGCAGCTCTCTCCAGGGAGCCAATCAGCCCCAGCATTTT. This translates into CASSSLQGANQPQHF. This rearrangement joins TRBV7-2 to TRBJ1-5; maybe TRBD1 (5 bases). Trimming removed 4 bases at V and 3 bases at J, with 13 bases between. Germline CDR1 is SGHTA and CDR2 is FQGNSA. The CDR3 length is 15 residues.

The chain uses TRBV27 and TRBJ2-3; the match to TRBD2 covers 7 bases. The V segment lost 6 bases and the J segment 3 bases; nucleotides outside the gene matches: 9. CDR3 length: 15 amino acids. CDR1 and CDR2 (germline): MNHEY, SMNVEV (reference sequence). The CDR3 coding sequence is TGTGCCAGCAGCTCGGGCGGGGGATTAACAGATACGCAGTATTTT. It specifies CASSSGGGLTDTQYF.